Detailed here is one TCR beta chain. Its cognate antigen has yet to be identified. Base qualities are not at hand, and no much larger clone is one base apart. This sample stems from a study of OX40 agonist ivuxolimab in advanced cancers. As for the study more broadly: Ivuxolimab, which targeted the costimulatory receptor OX40 (CD134), was an agonistic, fully human IgG2 monoclonal antibody. Intravenous ivuxolimab was administered to patients every 2 weeks at six dose levels: 0.01, 0.1, 0.3, 1.5, 3 and 10 mg/kg. Of the approximately 53 patients in dose escalation, 19 had hepatocellular carcinoma, roughly 15 had melanoma, 9 had renal cell carcinoma and 9 had head and neck cancer. In the dose-escalation cohort, 70% to 85% of patients were male, and the mean age was approximately 55 years, with a range of about 20 to 79. Prior anti-PD-1, anti-PD-L1 or anti-CTLA-4 therapy was permitted, and about two fifths of dose-escalation patients had received checkpoint inhibitors. Partial responses were achieved by three dose-escalation patients, of whom one had hepatocellular carcinoma and two had cutaneous melanoma. Peripheral TCRbeta sequencing aimed to test whether ivuxolimab altered TCR sequence diversity and caused clonal T-cell expansion. The paper describes the monotherapy dose-escalation part (N ≈ 50 patients) of the phase I trial of ivuxolimab. Study-wide conclusions, independent of this receptor: After ivuxolimab, more expanded clones were found on average in CD8+ T cells than in CD4+ T cells. Antigen specificity was not determined for the clonally expanded peripheral T cells. In the 0.1-3.0 mg/kg groups, partial responders were among the patients with the lowest normalized peripheral clonal expansion, particularly in CD8+ T cells. Low levels of normalized T-cell clonal expansion were also seen in some patients who did not respond. At doses of 0.1 to 3.0 mg/kg, clonal expansion of both CD4+ and CD8+ T cells in blood was seen between baseline and week 6.

For sequencing of the TCRbeta CDR3 region, genomic DNA was extracted from the sorted cells. TCRbeta CDR3 regions were sequenced using the immunoSEQ Assay. TCRdb limited this immuneACCESS table to in-frame rearrangements with V and J called. A share of clones is missing; checked studies link under half to unresolved V genes, and the rest is unexplained. For this sample the table gives 70,000 to 100,000 clones, of which less than 90% were detected only once. The top ten clonotypes cover roughly 1.1% of the sample. The trial excluded patients who had a history of autoimmune disease or who were on systemic immunosuppression. Peripheral blood for TCR sequencing was collected from all dose cohorts at baseline, on cycle 4 day 1, and on cycle 7 day 1. Samples were obtained from an open-label, multicenter, first-in-human phase I dose-escalation trial of ivuxolimab. The trial enrolled adults with locally advanced or metastatic head and neck squamous cell, hepatocellular, melanoma or renal cell carcinoma. Before TCR sequencing, CD4+ T cells and CD8+ T cells from peripheral blood were sorted into separate populations.

Specimen: CD4+ or CD8+ T cells sorted from blood, collected in a trial of the OX40 agonist ivuxolimab. This TCR came from an adult with an advanced solid tumor such as melanoma, head and neck, liver or kidney cancer.

This receptor carries the CDR3 CASSRQGTETQYF. The nucleotide sequence reads TGCGCCAGCAGCCGACAGGGAACAGAGACCCAGTACTTC. The V gene is TRBV5-1 and the J gene is TRBJ2-5, and 7 junction bases match TRBD1. CDR1 SGHRS and CDR2 YFSETQ are derived from the germline V gene. V loses 4 bases at its end and J loses 4 bases; junction bases beyond the gene matches: 4. The CDR3 spans 13 residues, from the cysteine through the phenylalanine. Of the read, only the CDR3 DNA is kept; its 39 bases are in frame from base 1.